Listed below are T cell receptor beta chains from one sample, sequenced in a study of blood T cells in healthy people across ages. TCRdb itself ran the 5' RACE reads through MiXCR, one entry per CDR3 protein. The sample contains about 1 million distinct CDR3 sequences, 20% to 25% of which appear only once. These data were also filed under a second study, of T cells of mothers and their children.

The material sequenced was blood. The receptor source for this set is a girl aged 2-10 years in good health. Each CDR3 is given with its conserved first and last residue. D genes are given only for firm matches. A clone size is listed for some rows: how often the clone was seen (once, few, many), or a class if it is expanded.

D gene: -; clone size: -; V gene: TRBV4-1; J gene: TRBJ1-1; CDR3 protein: CASSQDERPNTEAFF; CDR3 DNA: TGCGCCAGCAGCCAAGATGAGAGACCTAACACTGAAGCTTTCTTT
D gene: -; clone size: -; V gene: TRBV28; J gene: TRBJ1-6; CDR3 protein: CASSLPAGSRNSPLHF; CDR3 DNA: TGTGCCAGCAGTTTACCGGCGGGCTCCCGGAATTCACCCCTCCACTTT
D gene: -; clone size: few; V gene: TRBV9; J gene: TRBJ2-7; CDR3 protein: CASSATERIQEQYF; CDR3 DNA: TGTGCCAGCAGCGCGACGGAACGGATTCAGGAGCAGTACTTC
D gene: -; clone size: few; V gene: TRBV12-3/TRBV12-4; J gene: TRBJ1-3; CDR3 protein: CATGKSRTGNTIYF; CDR3 DNA: TGTGCCACCGGGAAGAGTAGGACTGGAAACACCATATATTTT
D gene: TRBD1; clone size: -; V gene: TRBV4-1; J gene: TRBJ1-1; CDR3 protein: CASSQVQGEAFF; CDR3 DNA: TGCGCCAGCAGCCAAGTACAGGGGGAGGCTTTCTTT
D gene: -; clone size: few; V gene: TRBV29-1; J gene: TRBJ2-1; CDR3 protein: CSVEGVRYEQFF; CDR3 DNA: TGCAGCGTTGAGGGAGTAAGGTATGAGCAGTTCTTC
D gene: TRBD2; clone size: few; V gene: TRBV5-1; J gene: TRBJ2-7; CDR3 protein: CASSLVGSGDYEQYF; CDR3 DNA: TGCGCCAGCAGCTTGGTCGGTAGCGGGGATTACGAGCAGTACTTC
D gene: -; clone size: -; V gene: TRBV25-1; J gene: TRBJ2-4; CDR3 protein: CASSELSQGRGNIQYF; CDR3 DNA: TGTGCCAGCAGCGAGTTAAGTCAGGGGAGGGGAAACATTCAGTACTTC
D gene: -; clone size: -; V gene: TRBV20-1; J gene: TRBJ2-7; CDR3 protein: CSAIGRALITYEQYF; CDR3 DNA: TGCAGTGCCATAGGCAGGGCGCTCATTACCTACGAGCAGTACTTC
D gene: -; clone size: few; V gene: TRBV5-4; J gene: TRBJ2-7; CDR3 protein: CASSLSHEHEQYF; CDR3 DNA: TGTGCCAGCAGCTTAAGCCATGAGCACGAGCAGTACTTC
D gene: TRBD2; clone size: many; V gene: TRBV20-1; J gene: TRBJ2-5; CDR3 protein: CSARVASGRGPQETQYF; CDR3 DNA: TGCAGTGCTAGAGTGGCTAGCGGGAGGGGACCCCAAGAGACCCAGTACTTC
D gene: -; clone size: few; V gene: TRBV4-1; J gene: TRBJ1-4; CDR3 protein: CASSQESPRDGNEKLFF; CDR3 DNA: TGCGCCAGCAGCCAAGAGTCCCCCCGGGACGGGAATGAAAAACTGTTTTTT
D gene: TRBD2; clone size: few; V gene: TRBV7-9; J gene: TRBJ2-3; CDR3 protein: CASSQRGASTDTQYF; CDR3 DNA: TGTGCCAGCAGCCAGCGGGGGGCCTCCACAGATACGCAGTATTTT
D gene: -; clone size: -; V gene: TRBV20-1; J gene: TRBJ1-3; CDR3 protein: CSAEGVSGNTIYF; CDR3 DNA: TGCAGTGCTGAGGGGGTTTCTGGAAACACCATATATTTT
D gene: TRBD1; clone size: few; V gene: TRBV7-6; J gene: TRBJ2-7; CDR3 protein: CASSYAQGAGYEQYF; CDR3 DNA: TGTGCCAGCAGCTACGCACAGGGGGCCGGGTACGAGCAGTACTTC
D gene: -; clone size: few; V gene: TRBV28; J gene: TRBJ2-6; CDR3 protein: CASSKDGSGANVLTF; CDR3 DNA: TGTGCCAGCAGCAAAGACGGCTCTGGGGCCAACGTCCTGACTTTC
D gene: TRBD2; clone size: -; V gene: TRBV11-2; J gene: TRBJ2-5; CDR3 protein: CASSLRRKASGRAMGAQGTQYF; CDR3 DNA: TGTGCCAGCAGCTTAAGGAGGAAGGCTAGCGGGAGGGCCATGGGGGCACAAGGGACCCAGTACTTC
D gene: -; clone size: -; V gene: TRBV6-1; J gene: TRBJ2-5; CDR3 protein: CASSERGPRETQYF; CDR3 DNA: TGTGCCAGCAGTGAACGAGGGCCACGAGAGACCCAGTACTTC
D gene: -; clone size: once; V gene: TRBV2; J gene: TRBJ1-6; CDR3 protein: CASSYRRNSPLHF; CDR3 DNA: TGTGCCAGCAGTTACAGGAGAAATTCACCCCTCCACTTT
D gene: TRBD2; clone size: -; V gene: TRBV7-8; J gene: TRBJ2-2; CDR3 protein: CASSLRASGSADTGELFF; CDR3 DNA: TGTGCCAGCAGCTTACGGGCTAGCGGGAGTGCGGACACCGGGGAGCTGTTTTTT
D gene: -; clone size: -; V gene: TRBV4-1; J gene: TRBJ1-1; CDR3 protein: CASSQELWSHTEAFF; CDR3 DNA: TGCGCCAGCAGCCAAGAATTATGGTCGCACACTGAGGCTTTCTTT
D gene: -; clone size: few; V gene: TRBV4-3; J gene: TRBJ1-6; CDR3 protein: CASSHGQGNSPLHF; CDR3 DNA: TGCGCCAGCAGCCACGGGCAGGGAAATTCACCCCTCCACTTT
D gene: -; clone size: -; V gene: TRBV5-8; J gene: TRBJ2-7; CDR3 protein: CASSLGGIFAEQYF; CDR3 DNA: TGTGCCAGCAGCTTGGGGGGGATTTTCGCCGAGCAGTACTTC
D gene: -; clone size: few; V gene: TRBV20-1; J gene: TRBJ2-3; CDR3 protein: CSALSGSSLNTQYF; CDR3 DNA: TGCAGTGCTCTATCCGGGTCTTCACTTAATACGCAGTATTTT
D gene: TRBD1; clone size: few; V gene: TRBV2; J gene: TRBJ2-1; CDR3 protein: CASSDLLQGDNEQFF; CDR3 DNA: TGTGCCAGCAGTGACCTCCTACAGGGGGACAATGAGCAGTTCTTC
D gene: -; clone size: -; V gene: TRBV28; J gene: TRBJ1-2; CDR3 protein: CASSRLEGSYTF; CDR3 DNA: TGTGCCAGCAGCCGCCTGGAGGGGAGCTACACCTTC
D gene: -; clone size: -; V gene: TRBV12-3/TRBV12-4; J gene: TRBJ1-1; CDR3 protein: CASSLFGTPGEAFF; CDR3 DNA: TGTGCCAGCAGTCTGTTCGGGACACCCGGCGAAGCTTTCTTT
D gene: -; clone size: -; V gene: TRBV12-5; J gene: TRBJ2-1; CDR3 protein: CASGSQTGLTYNEQFF; CDR3 DNA: TGTGCTAGTGGCTCGCAGACGGGACTTACCTACAATGAGCAGTTCTTC
D gene: -; clone size: -; V gene: TRBV7-2; J gene: TRBJ1-2; CDR3 protein: CASSPGTQVGGYTF; CDR3 DNA: TGTGCCAGCAGCCCCGGGACCCAGGTCGGGGGCTACACCTTC
D gene: TRBD1; clone size: -; V gene: TRBV5-5; J gene: TRBJ2-7; CDR3 protein: CASSLFGGQGNDEQYF; CDR3 DNA: TGTGCCAGCAGCTTGTTCGGAGGACAGGGTAACGACGAGCAGTACTTC
D gene: -; clone size: few; V gene: TRBV6-5; J gene: TRBJ2-1; CDR3 protein: CASSYLAPSSYNEQFF; CDR3 DNA: TGTGCCAGCAGTTACCTAGCCCCAAGCTCCTACAATGAGCAGTTCTTC
D gene: -; clone size: few; V gene: TRBV5-1; J gene: TRBJ1-1; CDR3 protein: CASSFVGDDTEAFF; CDR3 DNA: TGCGCCAGCAGCTTTGTCGGGGACGATACTGAAGCTTTCTTT
D gene: TRBD2; clone size: few; V gene: TRBV11-2; J gene: TRBJ2-1; CDR3 protein: CASSSPRTSVFAGSYNEQFF; CDR3 DNA: TGTGCCAGCAGCTCCCCCCGGACTAGCGTCTTTGCGGGGTCCTACAATGAGCAGTTCTTC
D gene: TRBD1; clone size: -; V gene: TRBV28; J gene: TRBJ2-3; CDR3 protein: CASKPPGQGADTQYF; CDR3 DNA: TGTGCCAGCAAACCTCCGGGACAGGGCGCAGATACGCAGTATTTT
D gene: -; clone size: -; V gene: TRBV29-1; J gene: TRBJ2-1; CDR3 protein: CSVVNGDPYNEQFF; CDR3 DNA: TGCAGCGTTGTCAACGGGGATCCATACAATGAGCAGTTCTTC
D gene: TRBD1; clone size: few; V gene: TRBV19; J gene: TRBJ2-3; CDR3 protein: CASSPRQGGTDTQYF; CDR3 DNA: TGTGCCAGTAGTCCAAGACAGGGGGGGACAGATACGCAGTATTTT
D gene: TRBD2; clone size: few; V gene: TRBV7-2; J gene: TRBJ2-5; CDR3 protein: CASSLQRGGYQETQYF; CDR3 DNA: TGTGCCAGCAGCTTACAGCGGGGGGGATACCAAGAGACCCAGTACTTC
D gene: -; clone size: -; V gene: TRBV15; J gene: TRBJ1-1; CDR3 protein: CATSRVGDTEAFF; CDR3 DNA: TGTGCCACCAGCAGAGTTGGGGACACTGAAGCTTTCTTT
D gene: -; clone size: few; V gene: TRBV7-6; J gene: TRBJ1-4; CDR3 protein: CASSLFNRDGRFPDEKLFF; CDR3 DNA: TGTGCCAGCAGCTTATTCAACAGGGATGGGAGATTTCCTGATGAAAAACTGTTTTTT
D gene: -; clone size: few; V gene: TRBV12-3/TRBV12-4; J gene: TRBJ2-2; CDR3 protein: CASSFQLNTGELFF; CDR3 DNA: TGTGCCAGCAGTTTCCAACTAAACACCGGGGAGCTGTTTTTT
D gene: -; clone size: -; V gene: TRBV29-1; J gene: TRBJ2-1; CDR3 protein: CSVHLVSGRSYNEQFF; CDR3 DNA: TGCAGCGTTCACCTCGTTTCGGGACGAAGCTACAATGAGCAGTTCTTC
D gene: TRBD2; clone size: -; V gene: TRBV7-3; J gene: TRBJ2-1; CDR3 protein: CASSYGTSGNNEQFF; CDR3 DNA: TGTGCCAGCAGCTACGGGACTAGCGGGAACAATGAGCAGTTCTTC
D gene: TRBD2; clone size: -; V gene: TRBV7-2; J gene: TRBJ2-7; CDR3 protein: CASSLSGGAPHEQYF; CDR3 DNA: TGTGCCAGCAGCCTCAGCGGGGGGGCCCCCCACGAGCAGTACTTC
D gene: -; clone size: -; V gene: TRBV14; J gene: TRBJ2-7; CDR3 protein: CASSQFGHHEQYF; CDR3 DNA: TGTGCCAGCAGCCAATTCGGGCACCACGAGCAGTACTTC
D gene: -; clone size: -; V gene: TRBV19; J gene: TRBJ2-1; CDR3 protein: CASSTREWRESSYNEQFF; CDR3 DNA: TGTGCCAGTAGTACCCGAGAATGGAGGGAGAGCTCCTACAATGAGCAGTTCTTC
D gene: TRBD2; clone size: few; V gene: TRBV7-2; J gene: TRBJ2-3; CDR3 protein: CASSLGTSGATDTQYF; CDR3 DNA: TGTGCCAGCAGCTTAGGGACTAGCGGGGCCACAGATACGCAGTATTTT
D gene: -; clone size: -; V gene: TRBV10-3; J gene: TRBJ2-5; CDR3 protein: CAIDSIKETQYF; CDR3 DNA: TGTGCCATCGATTCTATCAAGGAGACCCAGTACTTC
D gene: -; clone size: -; V gene: TRBV24-1; J gene: TRBJ1-1; CDR3 protein: CATSGGQREGAFF; CDR3 DNA: TGTGCCACCAGTGGCGGACAGCGTGAAGGAGCTTTCTTT
D gene: TRBD2; clone size: few; V gene: TRBV27; J gene: TRBJ2-7; CDR3 protein: CASSSGLGSFHQQYF; CDR3 DNA: TGTGCCAGCAGTTCCGGACTAGGCTCCTTCCATCAGCAGTACTTC
D gene: -; clone size: few; V gene: TRBV7-2; J gene: TRBJ2-4; CDR3 protein: CASSSQRGTQNIQYF; CDR3 DNA: TGTGCCAGCAGCTCACAGAGGGGGACGCAAAACATTCAGTACTTC
D gene: -; clone size: -; V gene: TRBV7-8; J gene: TRBJ1-2; CDR3 protein: CASSPGDPDGDTF; CDR3 DNA: TGTGCCAGCAGCCCGGGGGATCCGGATGGGGACACCTTC
D gene: TRBD1; clone size: few; V gene: TRBV29-1; J gene: TRBJ2-7; CDR3 protein: CSVEIVDRDYEQYF; CDR3 DNA: TGCAGCGTTGAAATCGTGGACAGGGACTACGAGCAGTACTTC
D gene: -; clone size: few; V gene: TRBV4-3; J gene: TRBJ1-2; CDR3 protein: CASSQDRESYGYTF; CDR3 DNA: TGCGCCAGCAGCCAAGATAGGGAGTCCTATGGCTACACCTTC
D gene: -; clone size: -; V gene: TRBV11-2; J gene: TRBJ2-7; CDR3 protein: CASSVGRGSYEQYF; CDR3 DNA: TGTGCCAGCAGCGTTGGACGGGGCTCCTACGAGCAGTACTTC
D gene: -; clone size: few; V gene: TRBV3-1; J gene: TRBJ1-2; CDR3 protein: CASSPGHRYGYTF; CDR3 DNA: TGTGCCAGCAGCCCAGGACACCGCTATGGCTACACCTTC
D gene: TRBD2; clone size: few; V gene: TRBV5-1; J gene: TRBJ2-2; CDR3 protein: CASSFEAGGVTGELFF; CDR3 DNA: TGCGCCAGCAGCTTTGAAGCGGGAGGCGTTACCGGGGAGCTGTTTTTT
D gene: TRBD2; clone size: -; V gene: TRBV28; J gene: TRBJ2-1; CDR3 protein: CASRKLAGGDNEQFF; CDR3 DNA: TGTGCCAGCAGAAAGTTAGCGGGTGGCGACAATGAGCAGTTCTTC